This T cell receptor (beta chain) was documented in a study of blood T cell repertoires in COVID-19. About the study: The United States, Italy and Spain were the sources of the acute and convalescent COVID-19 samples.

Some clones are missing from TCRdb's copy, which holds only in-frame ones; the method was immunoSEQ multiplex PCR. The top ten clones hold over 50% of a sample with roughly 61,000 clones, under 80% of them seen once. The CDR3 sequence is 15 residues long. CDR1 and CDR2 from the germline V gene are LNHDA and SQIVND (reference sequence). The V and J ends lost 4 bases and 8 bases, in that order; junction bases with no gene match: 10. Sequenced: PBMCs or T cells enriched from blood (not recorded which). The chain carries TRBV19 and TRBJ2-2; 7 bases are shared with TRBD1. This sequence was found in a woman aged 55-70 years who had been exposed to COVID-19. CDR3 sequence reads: CASSTGQVQVGELFF. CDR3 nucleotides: TGTGCCAGTAGTACCGGACAGGTACAGGTTGGGGAGCTGTTTTTT.